These 2 T cell receptor beta chains came from one sample sequenced in a study of persistence of HIV-infected CD4 T cells. This was the immunoSEQ version 4 assay in survey mode. Using immunoSEQ multiplex PCR, the repertoire was profiled, and TCRdb retains in-frame clones only, with some absent. Of 8,000 or so clones in the sample, 61% are singletons; the top ten hold under 20%. The stimulus was lysate of CMV-infected fibroblasts, 8.5 to 10 ug/mL. CD4+ T cells upregulating both CD40 ligand and CD69 were sorted as responding cells. Their target antigens are unknown. Specimen: CD4+ T cells sorted from PBMCs after roughly 18-hour stimulation, collected from a patient who received antiretroviral therapy. All receptors derive from an adult man with HIV who was CMV-seropositive.

CDR3 nucleotide sequence: TGTGCCAGCAGCTTGAATGGACAGGCCGCCTTTCACTCTGGAAACACCATATATTTT. It is translated as CASSLNGQAAFHSGNTIYF. V is TRBV7-9 and J is TRBJ1-3; 7 bases map to TRBD1. The V and J ends lost 3 bases and 0 bases, in that order; junction bases with no gene match: 14. Germline lookup yields CDR1 SEHNR and CDR2 FQNEAQ (reference sequence). This CDR3 region has 19 residues.

This chain uses TRBV19 with TRBJ1-1, with D possibly matching TRBD1 (5 bases). Germline CDR1 is LNHDA and CDR2 is SQIVND (reference sequence). The CDR3 is made up of 14 amino acids. The V end was cut by 5 bases, the J end by 1 base, with 11 bases between. The CDR3 reads CASSPGQQNTEAFF. CDR3 DNA: TGTGCCAGTAGTCCAGGACAACAGAACACTGAAGCTTTCTTT.